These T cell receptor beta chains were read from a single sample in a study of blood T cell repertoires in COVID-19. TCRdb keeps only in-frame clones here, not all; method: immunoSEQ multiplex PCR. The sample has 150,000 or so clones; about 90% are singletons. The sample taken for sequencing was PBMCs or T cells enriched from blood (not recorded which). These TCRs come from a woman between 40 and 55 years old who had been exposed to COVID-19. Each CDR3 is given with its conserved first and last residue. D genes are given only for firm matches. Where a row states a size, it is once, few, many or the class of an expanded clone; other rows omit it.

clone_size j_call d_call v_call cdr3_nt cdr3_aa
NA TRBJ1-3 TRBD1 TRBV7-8 TGTGCCAGCAGCTTTTCGAGGACAGGCTTTATTCCTGGAAACACCATATATTTT CASSFSRTGFIPGNTIYF
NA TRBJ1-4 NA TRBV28 TGTGCCAGCAGTTTGTCCCCCCAGCGTGAAAAACTGTTTTTT CASSLSPQREKLFF
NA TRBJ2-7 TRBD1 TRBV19 TGTGCCAGTAGTAGATCGGCCGGGACAGGGGGAAACGAGCAGTACTTC CASSRSAGTGGNEQYF
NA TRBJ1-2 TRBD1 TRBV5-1 TGCGCCAGCAGCTTGGAAGTGACAGGGTCCTATGGCTACACCTTC CASSLEVTGSYGYTF
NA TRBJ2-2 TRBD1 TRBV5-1 TGCGCCAGCAGCGTGACAGGGGAGAACACCGGGGAGCTGTTTTTT CASSVTGENTGELFF
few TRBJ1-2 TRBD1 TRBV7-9 TGTGCCAGCAGCTTAGCCTCCAGGGGGGTCTATGGCTACACCTTC CASSLASRGVYGYTF
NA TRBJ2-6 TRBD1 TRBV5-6 TGTGCCAGCAGCAAGACAGGGGTCGGGGCCAACGTCCTGACTTTC CASSKTGVGANVLTF
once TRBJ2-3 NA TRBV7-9 TGTGCCCTGGGGGGGCGGGATCGTCCAGATACGCAGTATTTT CALGGRDRPDTQYF
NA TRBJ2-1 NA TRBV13 TGTGCCAGCAGCTCGCAGGGTGGGAATGAGCAGTTCTTC CASSSQGGNEQFF
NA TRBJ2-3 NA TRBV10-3 TGTGCCATCAGTGAGCTGAGGAGCACAGATACGCAGTATTTT CAISELRSTDTQYF
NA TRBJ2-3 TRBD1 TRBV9 TGTGCCAGCAGCCGCGGGGACAGGGGGTTGGATACGCAGTATTTT CASSRGDRGLDTQYF
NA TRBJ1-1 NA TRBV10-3 TGTGCCATCGCCGGGAGTAGCACTGAAGCTTTCTTT CAIAGSSTEAFF
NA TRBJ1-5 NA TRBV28 TGTGCCAGCAGTTTATGGGTTACAGGGAACAATCAGCCCCAGCATTTT CASSLWVTGNNQPQHF
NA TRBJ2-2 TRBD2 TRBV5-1 TGCGCCAGCAGCTTGGCCCGAAGGGGAGGGCCGAACACCGGGGAGCTGTTTTTT CASSLARRGGPNTGELFF
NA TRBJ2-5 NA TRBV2 TGTGCCAGCAGCCTGAGACAGTCTCGAGAGACCCAGTACTTC CASSLRQSRETQYF
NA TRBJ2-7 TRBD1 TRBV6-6 TGTGCCAGCTTCACAGGGGCCCCAAATTACGAGCAGTACTTC CASFTGAPNYEQYF
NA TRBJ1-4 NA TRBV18 TGTGCCAGCTCATCTGCCGCCGTACAGGCCCCTGTGGAAAAACTGTTTTTT CASSSAAVQAPVEKLFF
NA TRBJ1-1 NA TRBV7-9 TGTGCCAGCAGCTTGGACATGAACACTGAAGCTTTCTTT CASSLDMNTEAFF
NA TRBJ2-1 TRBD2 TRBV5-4 TGTGCCAGCAGCTTGAGCGGGAAAAATGAGCAGTTCTTC CASSLSGKNEQFF
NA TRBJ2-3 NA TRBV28 TGTGCCAGCAGTACCTCGGGGGCGGGAGATAGCACAGATACGCAGTATTTT CASSTSGAGDSTDTQYF
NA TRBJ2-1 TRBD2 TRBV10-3 TGTGCCATCAGTGGGGGGGGAAACAATGAGCAGTTCTTC CAISGGGNNEQFF
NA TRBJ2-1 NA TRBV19 TGTGCCAGTAGTATAGCAGGTAGTAGGTACAATGAGCAGTTCTTC CASSIAGSRYNEQFF
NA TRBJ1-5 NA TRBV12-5 TGTGCTAGTGGTTTTCTTCAGGGGCCCAATCAGCCCCAGCATTTT CASGFLQGPNQPQHF
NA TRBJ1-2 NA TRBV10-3 TGTGCCATCAGTGAGTCAATGGGCAGGGTGGCGGATGGCTACACCTTC CAISESMGRVADGYTF
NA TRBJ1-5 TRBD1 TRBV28 TGTGCCAGCAGTTTAGGGACAGCCTCGAGGCCCCAGCATTTT CASSLGTASRPQHF
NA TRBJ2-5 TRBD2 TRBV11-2 TGTGCCAGCAGCGAAGGGCCAGCGGGGGGTGAGACCCAGTACTTC CASSEGPAGGETQYF
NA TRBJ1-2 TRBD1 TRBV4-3 TGCGCCAGCAGCCAAGATCTGCGGGACAGGGGTCCCGGCTACACCTTC CASSQDLRDRGPGYTF
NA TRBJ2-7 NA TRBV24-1 TGTGCCACCAGTGATTTGTTGAGACAGCTCCTTCCGAGCCTACCTACTGAGCAGTACTTC CATSDLLRQLLPSLPTEQYF
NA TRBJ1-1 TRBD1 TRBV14 TGTGCCAGCAGCCCCCGAGACAGGGGGAACACTGAAGCTTTCTTT CASSPRDRGNTEAFF